This is a list of T cell receptor beta chains from one sample in a study of T cell responses to AZD1222 COVID-19 vaccine. This table comes from immunoSEQ multiplex PCR, and its TCRdb copy is limited to in-frame clones, with some not included. This table holds 140,000 to 150,000 clones, 80% to 90% found once. This specimen consisted of peripheral blood, obtained on day 0 of AZD1222 vaccination. These receptors originate from an adult in good health. Each CDR3 is given without its conserved first and last residue. The D gene is left open where the match is weak.

TRBV19,NA,ASNGGEDQPQH
TRBV24-1,NA,ATKARESTEAF
TRBV6-1,NA,ASSERGLGQPQH
TRBV7-9,NA,ASIPGGGRNTGELF
TRBV5-6,NA,ASSETGAPLH
TRBV7-9,TRBD1,AEGPRGTEAF
TRBV19,TRBD1,ASRGTGSVFQPQH
TRBV4-1,TRBD1,ASSPTGPQPYEQY
TRBV2,NA,ASSEGGSSYNSPLH
TRBV5-1,NA,ASSLEGQPYEQY
TRBV20-1,NA,SARDGLSQH
TRBV5-4,TRBD2,ASSLGLAGVNTGELF
TRBV21-1,NA,ARLRATGLDLNEQF
TRBV5-1,TRBD1,ASSSTGGLDTQY
TRBV5-8,NA,ASTRRPDSNQPQH
TRBV18,NA,ASSPRNAEIRGQDGYT
TRBV27,NA,ASSFMSAGRNEQF
TRBV2,TRBD1,ASSPGQGIEAF
TRBV5-1,TRBD1,ASSLEGRGRGETQY
TRBV6-6,NA,ASSYSQGQETQY
TRBV5-1,TRBD2,ASSRTSGKEETQY
TRBV6-5,NA,ASSYNGPNSPLH
TRBV29-1,NA,SVEVGGDLYGYT
TRBV21-1,NA,ASSKGSGRLNTEAF
TRBV27,TRBD2,ASSLSGGDDTQY
TRBV6-5,NA,ASSPRTNTEAF
TRBV5-6,NA,ASSWGTGSYNEQF
TRBV7-2,NA,ASSLVLEKGQPQH
TRBV30,NA,AWSVGGRVGGNTIY
TRBV20-1,NA,SASYNQETQY
TRBV5-1,NA,ASSLLGLGNQPQH
TRBV18,NA,ASSPNGAQETQY
TRBV30,NA,AWTYGGNTEAF
TRBV5-1,TRBD1,ASSSGQGGGYT
TRBV19,NA,ASSIDAESNQPQH
TRBV5-1,NA,ASSPGPRGVPGNTIY
TRBV5-6,NA,ASSLLGASQVWNTGELF
TRBV5-1,NA,ASRDGVSGNTIY
TRBV5-1,NA,ASSLGTSEQY
TRBV29-1,NA,SATNLGENIQY
TRBV5-1,NA,ASSLDPTTGTEAF
TRBV6-5,TRBD1,ASSYPGQGNHEQY
TRBV5-1,TRBD1,ASSLKGAGNEKLF
TRBV6-5,NA,ASSYWTGGGNTIY
TRBV3-1/TRBV3-2,TRBD1,ASSPTGIQSVGDSGNTIY
TRBV25-1,NA,ASSRGGDYGYT
TRBV28,TRBD2,ASSSGPSVAGGPVYNEQF